This T cell receptor beta chain was captured in a study of T-cell reconstitution after alpha-beta-depleted transplantation in children. Unique molecular identifiers were built into the TCRbeta library. One entry per CDR3 protein, called by TCRdb with MiXCR from the PCR reads. The table shows 360,000 or so distinct CDR3 sequences, with roughly 22% occurring only once. The sequences come from PBMCs from the stem cell graft donor, collected from the stem cell graft. This sequence originates from a human donor who donated a stem cell graft to a child with acute myeloid leukemia.

The CDR3 DNA is TGCAGTGCCGGATGGGGGAGGGGGAACGAGCAGTACTTC. Its protein product is CSAGWGRGNEQYF. The rearrangement links TRBV20-1 to TRBJ2-7; a weak D match, TRBD2 (7 bases). The CDR3 has 13 residues. V was pared by 6 bases and J by 5 bases, with 17 bases between. Germline-derived CDR1 and CDR2 are DFQATT and SNEGSKA (reference sequence).